The 25 T cell receptor beta chains given below trace back to one sample, sequenced in a study of Tregs in tolerant kidney transplant recipients. Generated by immunoSEQ multiplex PCR, the TCRdb table keeps only in-frame clones and is missing some. The sample comprises 85,000 to 90,000 clones, approximately 90% of which are singletons, and 4.7% rests with the top ten. Sequenced: CD8+ T cells from blood. The receptors originated from a human donor in good health.

The gene calls are TRBV6-6 and TRBJ1-1; 8 positions match TRBD1. J was trimmed by 1 base and V by 8 bases; bases with no gene match: 3. The CDR3 has 13 amino acids. CDR1 and CDR2 (germline): MNHNY, SVGAGI (reference sequence). As DNA, the CDR3 is TGTGCCAGCTCGGACAGGGAGAACACTGAAGCTTTCTTT. Its translation is CASSDRENTEAFF.

The chain couples TRBV10-1 to TRBJ2-7; perhaps TRBD1 as D (6 bases). Germline V gene lookup returns CDR1 WNHNN and CDR2 SYGVQD (reference sequence). CDR3 length: 15 amino acids. Trimming took 0 bases from V and 3 from J, leaving 12 bases between them. In nucleotides, the CDR3 is TGCGCCAGCAGTGAGTCATACCCGGACAGCTACGAGCAGTACTTC. This encodes CASSESYPDSYEQYF.

V is TRBV5-1 and J is TRBJ2-3; D tentatively fits TRBD1 or TRBD2 (5 bases each). This CDR3 is 19 amino acids long. V lost 0 bases to trimming and J lost 3 bases, with 23 bases between them. Germline-derived CDR1 and CDR2 are SGHRS and YFSETQ. The CDR3 spells CASSLAEADPRGPTDTQYF. DNA of the CDR3: TGCGCCAGCAGCTTGGCCGAGGCGGACCCCCGGGGCCCAACAGATACGCAGTATTTT. The whole variable domain, remainder taken from reference TRBV5-1 and TRBJ2-3, is KAGVTQTPRYLIKTRGQQVTLSCSPISGHRSVSWYQQTPGQGLQFLFEYFSETQRNKGNFPGRFSGRQFSNSRSEMNVSTLELGDSALYLCASSLAEADPRGPTDTQYFGPGTRLTVL.

This clone appeared once. The chain carries TRBV18 and TRBJ2-1; TRBD2 might be the D (5 bases). Germline CDR1 KGHSH, CDR2 LQKENI. V lost 2 bases and J 7 bases, leaving 12 bases between the germline ends. The CDR3 extends over 14 amino acids. CDR3 loop: CASSPEEASNEQFF. For the CDR3, the DNA is TGTGCCAGCTCACCAGAGGAGGCGTCGAATGAGCAGTTCTTC. The full variable domain, in which reference TRBV18 and TRBJ2-1 provide the parts outside the CDR3, is NAGVMQNPRHLVRRRGQEARLRCSPMKGHSHVYWYRQLPEEGLKFMVYLQKENIIDESGMPKERFSAEFPKEGPSILRIQQVVRGDSAAYFCASSPEEASNEQFFGPGTRLTVL.

This chain links TRBV9 with TRBJ2-1, with 7 bases that match TRBD2. Germline values: CDR1 SGDLS, CDR2 YYNGEE. V was clipped by 3 bases and J by 0 bases; unmatched bases: 9. This CDR3 is 17 amino acids long. CDR3 protein: CASSDRPSGSSYNEQFF. CDR3 nucleotide sequence: TGTGCCAGCAGCGATCGACCTAGCGGTTCCTCCTACAATGAGCAGTTCTTC.

The genes are TRBV10-2 and TRBJ2-3, with 11 bases lining up with TRBD2. This CDR3 region has 15 residues. The V gene's germline CDR1 is WSHSY and CDR2 SAAADI. V lost 3 bases, J lost 8 bases, and 7 bases stayed unmatched. CDR3 nucleotide sequence: TGCGCCAGCAGTGAAACTAGCGGGGGAAGGGGTACGCAGTATTTT. Translation gives CASSETSGGRGTQYF.

V is TRBV4-1 and J is TRBJ2-1; D gene unclear. Trimming left V 2 bases short and J 8 bases short, with 4 bases between. CDR3 length: 11 residues. Per the germline V gene, CDR1 is MGHRA and CDR2 is YSYEKL. The DNA of the CDR3 is TGCGCCAGCAGCCAATTTGATGAGCAGTTCTTC. It specifies CASSQFDEQFF.

The genes are TRBV5-6 and TRBJ1-1; D is unclear. This CDR3 region has 12 residues. Germline assignment: CDR1 SGHDT and CDR2 YYEEEE. Trimming stripped 4 bases from V and 5 bases from J, with 9 bases between. Written as DNA, the CDR3 is TGTGCCAGCAGCCTCTATGGTACTGAAGCTTTCTTT. As protein: CASSLYGTEAFF.

The CDR3 coding sequence is TGTGCCAGCAGCTTTGGGACTAGCGGGGGGAACACAGATACGCAGTATTTT. This encodes CASSFGTSGGNTDTQYF. The J gene is TRBJ2-3, the V gene TRBV13; 15 bases agree with TRBD2. The CDR3 has 17 amino acids. CDR1 is PRHDT, CDR2 FYEKMQ, per germline (reference sequence). The J segment lost 2 bases and the V segment lost 3 bases, leaving 3 bases of the junction unmatched.

The chain carries TRBV4-1 and TRBJ1-5, with D perhaps TRBD1 (5 bases). Trimming shortened V by 0 bases and J by 6 bases, and 12 bases separated the two germline ends. CDR3 length equals 15 residues. The germline V gene encodes CDR1 MGHRA and CDR2 YSYEKL. CDR3 loop: CASSQDGGTGQPQHF. The CDR3 DNA follows: TGCGCCAGCAGCCAAGATGGGGGAACGGGTCAGCCCCAGCATTTT.

This rearrangement joins TRBV4-1 to TRBJ2-1; 10 bases fit TRBD2. CDR1 is MGHRA, CDR2 YSYEKL, per germline. The CDR3 has 17 amino acids. The V segment lost 1 base and the J segment 4 bases; nucleotides outside the gene matches: 7. CDR3 DNA: TGCGCCAGCAGCCAAGCTCTCGGGACTAGCGAATACAATGAGCAGTTCTTC. It translates to CASSQALGTSEYNEQFF.

This clone showed up just once. CDR3 loop: CASSHFGGSGETQYF. In nucleotides, the CDR3 is TGCGCCAGCAGCCATTTCGGGGGATCGGGAGAGACCCAGTACTTC. The chain couples TRBV4-1 to TRBJ2-5, with D possibly TRBD2 on 6 matching bases. CDR3 length equals 15 residues. Trimming pared 3 bases from V and 4 bases from J, leaving 15 bases between. From germline, CDR1 is MGHRA and CDR2 YSYEKL.

The chain is built from TRBV19 and TRBJ1-2, with 12 bases aligning to TRBD1. Germline CDR1 LNHDA, CDR2 SQIVND (reference sequence). The CDR3 runs to 15 residues. Trimming cost V 5 bases and J 4 bases; bases outside gene matches: 5. Here the CDR3 reads CASSAGTGGVYGYTF. CDR3 nucleotides: TGTGCCAGTAGTGCCGGGACAGGGGGCGTCTATGGCTACACCTTC.

The sample holds one count of this clone. The V gene is TRBV4-2, the J gene TRBJ2-7, with 10 positions matching TRBD1. V lost 0 bases and J lost 4; bases outside the gene matches: 6. The CDR3 is made up of 16 amino acids. The germline V gene encodes CDR1 LGHNA and CDR2 YNFKEQ. CDR3 bases: TGTGCCAGCAGCCAAGAGGCGGGACAGGGGTTTTACGAGCAGTACTTC. This sequence encodes CASSQEAGQGFYEQYF.

The V and J genes are TRBV5-1 and TRBJ1-2; possible D gene TRBD1, 6 bases. In germline, CDR1 is SGHRS, CDR2 YFSETQ. Deletions cut 2 bases from V and 4 bases from J, with 12 bases between. The CDR3 consists of 14 residues. The chain's CDR3 is CASSFTGTVYGYTF. As DNA, the CDR3 is TGCGCCAGCAGCTTCACAGGGACCGTCTATGGCTACACCTTC.

The V gene is TRBV5-4, the J gene TRBJ1-2, with 8 bases that match TRBD1. V dropped 9 bases and J dropped 3; count of bases not matched to a gene: 7. The CDR3 runs to 13 residues. Germline CDR1 reads SGHNT; CDR2 reads YYREEE (reference sequence). The CDR3 loop reads CATHTGGDYGYTF. As DNA, the CDR3 is TGTGCCACCCATACAGGGGGGGACTATGGCTACACCTTC.

The chain recombines TRBV11-2 with TRBJ2-1; D is possibly TRBD2 (6 bases). Germline CDR1 is SGHAT and CDR2 is FQNNGV. The CDR3 runs 15 residues. V was pared by 1 base and J by 4 bases, with 11 bases between. The CDR3 here is CASSLASAGYNEQFF. CDR3 DNA: TGTGCCAGCAGCTTAGCTTCCGCGGGGTACAATGAGCAGTTCTTC.

This chain joins TRBV9 and TRBJ1-2; 7 bases are shared with TRBD1. CDR1 SGDLS and CDR2 YYNGEE come from the germline V gene. This CDR3 is built from 13 residues. Trimming cost V 7 bases and J 0 bases; bases outside gene matches: 3. The CDR3 bases are TGTGCCAGCGGGACAGCTGCTAACTATGGCTACACCTTC. Translating gives CASGTAANYGYTF.

The chain is built from TRBV30 and TRBJ2-5, with TRBD2 matching 13 bases. Germline V gene data show CDR1 as GTSNPN and CDR2 as SVGIG (reference sequence). The V segment lost 3 bases and the J segment 5 bases; nucleotides outside the gene matches: 6. This CDR3 region has 15 residues. The CDR3 DNA sequence: TGTGCCTGGAGCCGGACTAGCGGGGGTTGGGAGACCCAGTACTTC. This sequence encodes CAWSRTSGGWETQYF.

This clone was seen a single time. This chain joins TRBV5-1 and TRBJ1-4; no clear D. The CDR3 runs 13 residues. The germline gives CDR1 SGHRS, CDR2 YFSETQ. V lost 2 bases and J lost 13, with 15 bases in between. CDR3 sequence reads: CASSFEGPVGLFF. The CDR3 nucleotides are TGCGCCAGCAGCTTTGAAGGACCAGTAGGACTGTTTTTT.

The chain combines TRBV6-1 with TRBJ2-1; D not certain. Germline lookup yields CDR1 MNHNS and CDR2 SASEGT. CDR3 size: 11 residues. The V gene lost 1 base and the J gene lost 7 bases, with 2 bases spanning the gap. CDR3 coding DNA: TGTGCCAGCAGTGAAGATAATGAGCAGTTCTTC. Protein sequence: CASSEDNEQFF.

The V and J genes are TRBV30 and TRBJ1-5, with 10 bases lining up with TRBD1. Germline V gives CDR1 GTSNPN, CDR2 SVGIG (reference sequence). CDR3 length equals 15 residues. Trimming removed 2 bases from V and 2 bases from J; junction bases left unmatched: 3. The CDR3 here is CAWSTGTGGNQPQHF. The CDR3 DNA is TGTGCCTGGAGTACCGGGACAGGGGGCAATCAGCCCCAGCATTTT. The full variable domain, with the rest looked up from reference TRBV30 and TRBJ1-5, is SQTIHQWPATLVQPVGSPLSLECTVEGTSNPNLYWYRQAAGRGLQLLFYSVGIGQISSEVPQNLSASRPQDRQFILSSKKLLLSDSGFYLCAWSTGTGGNQPQHFGDGTRLSIL.

This clone has only one observation. In nucleotides, the CDR3 is TGTGCCAGCAGCTCTACGCGCCTGACAGGGTTTGAGACCCAGTACTTC. Protein sequence: CASSSTRLTGFETQYF. The chain uses TRBV13 and TRBJ2-5; 7 bases are shared with TRBD1. With 4 bases clipped from V and 5 bases from J, the junction kept 13 bases outside the gene matches. The CDR3 is 16 residues long. Germline CDR1 reads PRHDT; CDR2 reads FYEKMQ (reference sequence).

The CDR3 nucleotides read TGTGCCAGCAGTTTAATGGGACTAGCCAAATACAATGAGCAGTTCTTC. Protein product: CASSLMGLAKYNEQFF. This rearrangement joins TRBV27 to TRBJ2-1, with 9 bases matching TRBD2. CDR1 MNHEY and CDR2 SMNVEV come from the germline V gene (reference sequence). The CDR3 has 16 amino acids. Trimming removed 2 bases from V and 4 bases from J; junction bases left unmatched: 6.

The J gene is TRBJ1-5, the V gene TRBV15; weak D call: TRBD1 (5 bases). The length of the CDR3 is 16 residues. Trimming took 7 bases from V and 5 from J, leaving 21 bases between them. Germline CDR1 and CDR2: LNHNV and YYDKDF (reference sequence). CDR3 sequence (DNA): TGTGCCACCATCTGGGAGAGAATCAGGGCCCATCAGCCCCAGCATTTT. Translation: CATIWERIRAHQPQHF.